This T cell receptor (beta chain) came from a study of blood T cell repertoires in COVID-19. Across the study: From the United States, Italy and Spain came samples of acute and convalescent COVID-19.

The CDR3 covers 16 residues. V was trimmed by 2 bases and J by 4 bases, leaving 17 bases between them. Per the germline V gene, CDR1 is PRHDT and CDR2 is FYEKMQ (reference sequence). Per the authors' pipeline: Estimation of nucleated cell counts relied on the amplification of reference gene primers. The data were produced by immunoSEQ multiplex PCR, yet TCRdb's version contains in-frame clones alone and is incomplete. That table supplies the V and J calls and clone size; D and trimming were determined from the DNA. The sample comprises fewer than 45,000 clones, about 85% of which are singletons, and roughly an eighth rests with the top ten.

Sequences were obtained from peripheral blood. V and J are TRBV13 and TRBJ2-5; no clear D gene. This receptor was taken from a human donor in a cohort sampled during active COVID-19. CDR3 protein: CASSLRRPSGGETQYF. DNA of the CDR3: TGTGCCAGCAGCTTAAGACGACCAAGTGGCGGAGAGACCCAGTACTTC.